Listed below are T cell receptor beta chains from one sample, sequenced in a study of CD8 T cells in Susac syndrome. One entry per CDR3 protein, called by TCRdb with MiXCR from the immunoSEQ multiplex PCR reads. The sample shows 140,000 to 150,000 distinct CDR3 sequences, 90% to 97% of them seen only once. The sequencing input was CD4+ T cells from PBMCs. Receptors were obtained from a human donor with Susac syndrome. Both conserved end residues are part of each CDR3. A D gene is named only where the DNA matches it firmly. Clone size is given for some rows only: seen once, a few or many times, or a class if the clone is expanded.

14	TRBJ2-1	TRBD1	-	TRBV9	TGTGCCAGCAGTCCTCGGCAGGGGGATGGTGAGCAGTTCTTC	CASSPRQGDGEQFF
15	TRBJ1-1	-	-	TRBV18	TGTGCCAGCTCAGGAACCGGGGGGACGAACACTGAAGCTTTCTTT	CASSGTGGTNTEAFF
15	TRBJ2-5	TRBD1	-	TRBV11-2	TGTGCCAGCAGCTACAACACCGGGACAGAAGAGACCCAGTACTTC	CASSYNTGTEETQYF
13	TRBJ1-2	-	-	TRBV3-1	TGTGCCAGCAGCCAAGGCAGGGGTCGTGGCTACACCTTC	CASSQGRGRGYTF
14	TRBJ2-7	-	-	TRBV3-1	TGTGCCAGCAGCCGGAACTTAGTTTCCTACGAGCAGTACTTC	CASSRNLVSYEQYF
13	TRBJ2-1	TRBD2	-	TRBV2	TGTGCCAGTCGGCGGGAGGGCCAGGGTGAGCAGTTCTTC	CASRREGQGEQFF
14	TRBJ1-6	-	-	TRBV6-5	TGTGCCAGCACCCCGGCCACGAGTGACTCACCCCTCCACTTT	CASTPATSDSPLHF
10	TRBJ1-2	-	-	TRBV29-1	TGCAGCGTTGGAGAGATAGGCTACACCTTC	CSVGEIGYTF
15	TRBJ2-6	-	-	TRBV12-3/TRBV12-4	TGTGCCAGCAGTTTCGGTACATCTGGGGCCAACGTCCTGACTTTC	CASSFGTSGANVLTF
12	TRBJ2-2	TRBD2	-	TRBV29-1	TGCAGCGTTGAACGGGGGGCCGGGGAGCTGTTTTTT	CSVERGAGELFF
13	TRBJ1-1	-	-	TRBV15	TGTGCCACCAGCAGAGATAGGACCGACCGGACTTTCTTT	CATSRDRTDRTFF
15	TRBJ2-5	-	once	TRBV5-4	TGTGCCAGCAGCCCTGCACTGGGGGCGCAAGAGACCCAGTACTTC	CASSPALGAQETQYF